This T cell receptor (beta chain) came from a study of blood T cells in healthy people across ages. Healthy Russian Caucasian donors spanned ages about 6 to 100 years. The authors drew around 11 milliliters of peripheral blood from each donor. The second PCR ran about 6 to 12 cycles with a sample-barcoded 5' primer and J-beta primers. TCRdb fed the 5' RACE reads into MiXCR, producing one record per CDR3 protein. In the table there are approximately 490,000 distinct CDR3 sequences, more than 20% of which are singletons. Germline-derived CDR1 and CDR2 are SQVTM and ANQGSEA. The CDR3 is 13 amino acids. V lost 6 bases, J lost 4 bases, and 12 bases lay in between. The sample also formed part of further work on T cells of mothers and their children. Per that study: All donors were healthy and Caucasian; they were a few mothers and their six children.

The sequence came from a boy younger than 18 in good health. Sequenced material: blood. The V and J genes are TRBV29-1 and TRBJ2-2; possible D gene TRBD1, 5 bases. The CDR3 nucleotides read TGCAGCGTCAGACACAGGCCCACCGGGGAGCTGTTTTTT. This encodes CSVRHRPTGELFF.